Included here is one T cell receptor (beta chain) sequence, with context. Its matching antigen is unknown. This CDR3 spans 12 amino acids. V lost 6 bases, J lost 9 bases, and 9 bases lay in between. The germline V gene encodes CDR1 KGHSH and CDR2 LQKENI. The data stem from a study of OX40 agonist ivuxolimab in advanced cancers. Study results and limitations: CD8+ T cells (on average) carried more expanded clones than CD4+ T cells.

TCRdb's table, derived via immunoSEQ multiplex PCR, lists solely in-frame clones and lacks some. The sample records roughly 41,000 clones, around four fifths being singletons. The TCR originated in an adult with an advanced solid tumor such as melanoma, head and neck, liver or kidney cancer. V gene TRBV18 combines with J gene TRBJ1-6; unclear D gene. The source material was CD4+ or CD8+ T cells sorted from blood, sampled in a trial of the OX40 agonist ivuxolimab. The DNA of the CDR3 is TGTGCCAGCTCCCCGATTGGTTCACCCCTCCACTTT. Translation: CASSPIGSPLHF.